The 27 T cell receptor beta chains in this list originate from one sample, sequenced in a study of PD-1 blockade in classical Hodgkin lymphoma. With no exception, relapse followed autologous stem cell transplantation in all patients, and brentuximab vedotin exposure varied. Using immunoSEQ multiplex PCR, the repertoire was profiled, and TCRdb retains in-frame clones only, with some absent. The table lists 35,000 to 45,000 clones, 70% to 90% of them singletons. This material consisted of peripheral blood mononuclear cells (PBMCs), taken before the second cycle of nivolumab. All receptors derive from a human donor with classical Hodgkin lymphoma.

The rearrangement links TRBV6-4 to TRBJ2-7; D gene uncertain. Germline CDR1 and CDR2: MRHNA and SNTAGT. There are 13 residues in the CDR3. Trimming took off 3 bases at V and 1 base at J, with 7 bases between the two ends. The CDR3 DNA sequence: TGTGCCAGCAGTGAAGGTAATTCCTACGAGCAGTACTTC. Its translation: CASSEGNSYEQYF.

In DNA, the CDR3 is TGTGCCTGGAGTGTAAAGTACGGGGGCGGACGTACTGAAGCTTTCTTT. Protein: CAWSVKYGGGRTEAFF. The rearrangement uses TRBV30 and TRBJ1-1; perhaps TRBD1 as D (6 bases). In germline, CDR1 is GTSNPN, CDR2 SVGIG (reference sequence). This CDR3 region has 16 residues. The ends were cut back, 0 bases at V and 5 bases at J, with 19 bases in the middle.

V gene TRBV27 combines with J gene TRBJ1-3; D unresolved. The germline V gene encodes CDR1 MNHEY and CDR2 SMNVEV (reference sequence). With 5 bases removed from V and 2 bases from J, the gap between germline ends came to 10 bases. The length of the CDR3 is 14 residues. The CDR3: CASSQPGTGNTIYF. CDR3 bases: TGTGCCAGCAGTCAGCCGGGTACTGGAAACACCATATATTTT.

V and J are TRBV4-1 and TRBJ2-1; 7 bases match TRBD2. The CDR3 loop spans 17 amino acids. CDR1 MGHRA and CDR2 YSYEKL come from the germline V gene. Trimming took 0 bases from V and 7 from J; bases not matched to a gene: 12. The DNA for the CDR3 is TGCGCCAGCAGCCAAGAAGGTGGGGCGGGAGTTTCGAATGAGCAGTTCTTC. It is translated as CASSQEGGAGVSNEQFF.

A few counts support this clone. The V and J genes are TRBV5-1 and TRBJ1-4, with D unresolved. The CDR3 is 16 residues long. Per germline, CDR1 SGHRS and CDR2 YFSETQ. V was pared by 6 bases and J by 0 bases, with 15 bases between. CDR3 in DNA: TGCGCCAGCATGTCTTACCCCCTTGCAACTAATGAAAAACTGTTTTTT. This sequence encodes CASMSYPLATNEKLFF.

The CDR3 DNA sequence: TGTGCCAGCAGACCAAACTGGGGGTTGCCCGGTGAGCAGTTCTTC. Amino acids: CASRPNWGLPGEQFF. The rearrangement joins TRBV6-1 to TRBJ2-1; D may correspond to TRBD1 or TRBD2 (5 bases each). From germline, CDR1 is MNHNS and CDR2 SASEGT. The V and J ends lost 6 bases and 9 bases respectively, with 21 bases between them. The CDR3 spans 15 residues.

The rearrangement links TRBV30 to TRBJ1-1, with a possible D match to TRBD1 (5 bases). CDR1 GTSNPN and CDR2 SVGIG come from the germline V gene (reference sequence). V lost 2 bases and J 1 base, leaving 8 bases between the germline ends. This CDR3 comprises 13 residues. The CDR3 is CAWSRGTNTEAFF. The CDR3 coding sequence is TGTGCCTGGAGTAGAGGGACGAACACTGAAGCTTTCTTT.

Here the CDR3 reads CASSAKLSQYF. The CDR3, as DNA: TGTGCCAGCAGCGCCAAACTTAGTCAGTACTTC. J is TRBJ2-4 and V is TRBV7-9; D not resolved. CDR1 and CDR2 (germline): SEHNR, FQNEAQ (reference sequence). Trimming shortened V by 5 bases and J by 12 bases, and 11 bases separated the two germline ends. The CDR3 covers 11 residues.

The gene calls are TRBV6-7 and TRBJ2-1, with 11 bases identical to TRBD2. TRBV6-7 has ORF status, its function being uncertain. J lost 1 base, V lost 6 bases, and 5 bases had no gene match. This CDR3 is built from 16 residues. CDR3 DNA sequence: TGTGCCAGCAGCCTCCCTAGCGGGAGGTCCTACAATGAGCAGTTCTTC. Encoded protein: CASSLPSGRSYNEQFF.

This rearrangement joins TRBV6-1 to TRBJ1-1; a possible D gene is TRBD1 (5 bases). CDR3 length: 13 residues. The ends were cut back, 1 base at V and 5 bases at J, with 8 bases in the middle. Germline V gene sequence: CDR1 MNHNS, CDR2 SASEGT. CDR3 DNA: TGTGCCAGCAGTGAAGGGAGGACAACTGAAGCTTTCTTT. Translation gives CASSEGRTTEAFF.

The chain's CDR3 is CASSSISATNTGELFF. The CDR3, as DNA: TGCGCCAGCAGCTCCATAAGTGCGACCAACACCGGGGAGCTGTTTTTT. V usage is TRBV5-1 and J usage is TRBJ2-2; D is ambiguous. Per the germline V gene, CDR1 is SGHRS and CDR2 is YFSETQ. The CDR3 extends over 16 amino acids. V shed 3 bases and J shed 2 bases, with 14 bases lying between them.

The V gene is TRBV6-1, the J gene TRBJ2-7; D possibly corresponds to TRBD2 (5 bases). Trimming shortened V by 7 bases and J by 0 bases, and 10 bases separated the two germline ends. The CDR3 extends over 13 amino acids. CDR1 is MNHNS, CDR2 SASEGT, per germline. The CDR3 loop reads CASTWTDSYEQYF. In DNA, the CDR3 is TGTGCCAGCACTTGGACTGACTCCTACGAGCAGTACTTC.

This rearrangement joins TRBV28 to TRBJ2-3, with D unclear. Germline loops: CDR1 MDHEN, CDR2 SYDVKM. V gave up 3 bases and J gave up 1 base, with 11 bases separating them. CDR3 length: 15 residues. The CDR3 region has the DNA TGTGCCAGCAGTTTCGAGCGAGTCGGCACAGATACGCAGTATTTT. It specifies CASSFERVGTDTQYF.

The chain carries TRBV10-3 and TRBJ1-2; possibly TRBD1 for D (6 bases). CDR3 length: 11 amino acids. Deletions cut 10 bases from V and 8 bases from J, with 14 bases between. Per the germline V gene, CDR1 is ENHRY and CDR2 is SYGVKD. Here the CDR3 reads CATRGSKGYTF. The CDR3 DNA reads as TGTGCCACCAGGGGTTCCAAGGGCTACACCTTC.

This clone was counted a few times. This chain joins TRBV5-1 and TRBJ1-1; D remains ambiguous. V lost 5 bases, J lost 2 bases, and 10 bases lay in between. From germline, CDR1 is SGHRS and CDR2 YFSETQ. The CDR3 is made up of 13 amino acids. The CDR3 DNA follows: TGCGCCAGCAGACAGAGCCTTAACACTGAAGCTTTCTTT. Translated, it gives CASRQSLNTEAFF.

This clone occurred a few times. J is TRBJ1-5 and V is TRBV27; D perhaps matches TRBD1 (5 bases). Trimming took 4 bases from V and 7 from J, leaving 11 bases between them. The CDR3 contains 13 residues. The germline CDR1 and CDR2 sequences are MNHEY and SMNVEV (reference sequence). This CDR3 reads CASSSTAGQPQHF. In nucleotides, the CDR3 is TGTGCCAGCAGTTCGACAGCCGGGCAGCCCCAGCATTTT.

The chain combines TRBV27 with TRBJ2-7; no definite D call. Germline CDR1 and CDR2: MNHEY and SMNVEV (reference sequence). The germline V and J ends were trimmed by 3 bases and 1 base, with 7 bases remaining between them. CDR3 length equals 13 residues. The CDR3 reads CASSFERSYEQYF. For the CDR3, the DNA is TGTGCCAGCAGTTTTGAACGGTCCTACGAGCAGTACTTC.

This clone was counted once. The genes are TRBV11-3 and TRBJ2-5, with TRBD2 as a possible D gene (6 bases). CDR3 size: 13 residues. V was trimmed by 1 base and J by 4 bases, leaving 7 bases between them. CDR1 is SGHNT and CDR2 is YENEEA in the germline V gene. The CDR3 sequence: CASSLAGGETQYF. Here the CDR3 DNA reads TGTGCCAGCAGCTTAGCCGGGGGAGAGACCCAGTACTTC.

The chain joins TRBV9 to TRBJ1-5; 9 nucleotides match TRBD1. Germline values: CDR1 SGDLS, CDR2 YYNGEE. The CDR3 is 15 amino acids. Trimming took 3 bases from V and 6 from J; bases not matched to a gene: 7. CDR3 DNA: TGTGCCAGCAGCGAAACCGGGACAGGGTTTCAGCCCCAGCATTTT. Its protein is CASSETGTGFQPQHF.

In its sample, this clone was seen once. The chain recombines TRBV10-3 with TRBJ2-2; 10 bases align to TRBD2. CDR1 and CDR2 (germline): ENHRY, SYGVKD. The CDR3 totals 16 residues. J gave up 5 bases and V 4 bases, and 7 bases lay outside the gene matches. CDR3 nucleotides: TGTGCCATCAGTGCATCGGGACTAGCGACAACCGGGGAGCTGTTTTTT. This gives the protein CAISASGLATTGELFF.

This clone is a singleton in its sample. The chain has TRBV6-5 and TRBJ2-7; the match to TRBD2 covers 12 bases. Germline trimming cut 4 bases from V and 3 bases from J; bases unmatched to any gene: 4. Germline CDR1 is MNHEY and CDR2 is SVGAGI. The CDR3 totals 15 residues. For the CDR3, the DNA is TGTGCCAGCAGTTCCGGGACTAGCGGGCTCTACGAGCAGTACTTC. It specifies CASSSGTSGLYEQYF.

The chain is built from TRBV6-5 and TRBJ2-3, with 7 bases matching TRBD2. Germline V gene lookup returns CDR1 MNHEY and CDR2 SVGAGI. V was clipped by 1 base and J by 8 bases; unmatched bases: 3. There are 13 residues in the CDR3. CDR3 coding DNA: TGTGCCAGCAGTTACTTTTCTAGCGGTACGCAGTATTTT. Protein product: CASSYFSSGTQYF.

The DNA for the CDR3 is TGTGCCAGCAGCGCGGGAATGGTTAAAGATACGCAGTATTTT. Its translation is CASSAGMVKDTQYF. The chain combines TRBV9 with TRBJ2-3; TRBD2 is a possible D gene (5 bases). The CDR3 loop spans 14 amino acids. V gave up 3 bases and J gave up 5 bases, with 13 bases separating them. Looked up from germline, CDR1 is SGDLS and CDR2 is YYNGEE.

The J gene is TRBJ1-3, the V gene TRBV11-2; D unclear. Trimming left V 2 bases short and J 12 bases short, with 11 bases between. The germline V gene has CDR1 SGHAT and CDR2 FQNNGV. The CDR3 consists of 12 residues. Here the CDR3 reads CASSLIATIIYF. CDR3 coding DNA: TGTGCCAGCAGCTTAATTGCCACCATCATATATTTT.

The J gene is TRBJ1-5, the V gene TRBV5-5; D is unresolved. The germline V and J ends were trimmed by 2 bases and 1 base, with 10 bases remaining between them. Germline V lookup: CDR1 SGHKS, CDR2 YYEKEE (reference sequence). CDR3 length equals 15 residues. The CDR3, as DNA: TGTGCCAGCAGCTTCGGACGGACGAGCAATCAGCCCCAGCATTTT. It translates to CASSFGRTSNQPQHF.

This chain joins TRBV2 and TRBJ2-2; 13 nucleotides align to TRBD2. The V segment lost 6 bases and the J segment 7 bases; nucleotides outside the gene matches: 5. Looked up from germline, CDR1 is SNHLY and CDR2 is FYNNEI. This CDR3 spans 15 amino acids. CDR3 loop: CASRGLAGSSGELFF. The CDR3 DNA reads TGTGCCAGCAGGGGACTAGCGGGGAGTAGCGGGGAGCTGTTTTTT.

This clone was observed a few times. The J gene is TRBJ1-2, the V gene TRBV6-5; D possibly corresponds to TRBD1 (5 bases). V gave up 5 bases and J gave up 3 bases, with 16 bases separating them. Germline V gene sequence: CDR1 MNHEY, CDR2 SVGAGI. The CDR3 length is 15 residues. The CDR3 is CASSGYQGGHYGYTF. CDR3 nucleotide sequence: TGTGCCAGCAGTGGGTATCAGGGTGGCCACTATGGCTACACCTTC.